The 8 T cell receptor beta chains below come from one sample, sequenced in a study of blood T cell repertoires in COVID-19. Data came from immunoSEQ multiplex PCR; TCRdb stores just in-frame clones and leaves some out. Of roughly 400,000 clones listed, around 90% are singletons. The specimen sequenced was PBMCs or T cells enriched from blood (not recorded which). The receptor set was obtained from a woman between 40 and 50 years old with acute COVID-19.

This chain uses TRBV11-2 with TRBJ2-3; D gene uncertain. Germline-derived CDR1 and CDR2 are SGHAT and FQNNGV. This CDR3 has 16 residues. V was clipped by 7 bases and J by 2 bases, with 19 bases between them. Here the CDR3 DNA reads TGTGCCAGCACTCGATTTGTGAAGCTCATCACAGATACGCAGTATTTT. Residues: CASTRFVKLITDTQYF.

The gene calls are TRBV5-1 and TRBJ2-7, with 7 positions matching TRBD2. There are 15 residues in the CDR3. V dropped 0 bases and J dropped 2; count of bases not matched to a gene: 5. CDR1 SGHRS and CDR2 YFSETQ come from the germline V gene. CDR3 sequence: CASSLGRGEPYEQYF. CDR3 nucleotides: TGCGCCAGCAGCTTGGGTCGGGGGGAACCCTACGAGCAGTACTTC.

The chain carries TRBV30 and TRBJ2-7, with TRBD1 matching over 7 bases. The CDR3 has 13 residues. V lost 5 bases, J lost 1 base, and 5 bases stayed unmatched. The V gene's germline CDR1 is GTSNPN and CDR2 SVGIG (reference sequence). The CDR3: CAWRQGPSYEQYF. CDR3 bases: TGTGCCTGGCGACAGGGCCCATCCTACGAGCAGTACTTC.

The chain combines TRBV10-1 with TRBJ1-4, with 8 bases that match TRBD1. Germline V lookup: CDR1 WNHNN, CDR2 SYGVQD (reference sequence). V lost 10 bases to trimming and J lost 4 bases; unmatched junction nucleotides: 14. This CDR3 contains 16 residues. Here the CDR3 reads CAIIKRQGAFNEKLFF. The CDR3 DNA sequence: TGCGCCATCATAAAGCGGCAGGGGGCTTTTAATGAAAAACTGTTTTTT.

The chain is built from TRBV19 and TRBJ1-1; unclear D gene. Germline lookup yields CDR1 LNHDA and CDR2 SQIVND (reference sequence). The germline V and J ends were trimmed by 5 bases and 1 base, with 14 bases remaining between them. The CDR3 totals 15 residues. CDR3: CASSPRASPNTEAFF. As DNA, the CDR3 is TGTGCCAGTAGTCCGCGGGCCTCACCGAACACTGAAGCTTTCTTT. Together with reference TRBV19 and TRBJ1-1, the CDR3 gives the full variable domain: DGGITQSPKYLFRKEGQNVTLSCEQNLNHDAMYWYRQDPGQGLRLIYYSQIVNDFQKGDIAEGYSVSREKKESFPLTVTSAQKNPTAFYLCASSPRASPNTEAFFGQGTRLTVV.

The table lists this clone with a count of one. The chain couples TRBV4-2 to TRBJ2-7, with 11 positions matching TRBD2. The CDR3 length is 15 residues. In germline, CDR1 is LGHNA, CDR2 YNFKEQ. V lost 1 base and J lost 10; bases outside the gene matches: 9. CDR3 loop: CASSQANSGGEIQYF. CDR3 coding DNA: TGTGCCAGCAGCCAAGCGAATAGCGGGGGGGAAATTCAGTACTTC.

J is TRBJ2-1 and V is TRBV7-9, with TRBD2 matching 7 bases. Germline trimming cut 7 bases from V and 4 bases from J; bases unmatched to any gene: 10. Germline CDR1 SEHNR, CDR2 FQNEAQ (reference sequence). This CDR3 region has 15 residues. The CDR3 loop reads CASIQSGVIYNEQFF. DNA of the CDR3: TGTGCCAGCATCCAAAGCGGGGTGATATACAATGAGCAGTTCTTC.

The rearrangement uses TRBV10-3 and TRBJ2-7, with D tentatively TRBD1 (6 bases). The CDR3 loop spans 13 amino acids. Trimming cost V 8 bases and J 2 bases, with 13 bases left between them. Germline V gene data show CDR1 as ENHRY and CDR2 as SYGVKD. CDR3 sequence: CAILQGLAYEQYF. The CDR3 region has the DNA TGTGCCATCCTACAGGGATTAGCCTACGAGCAGTACTTC.